This TCR beta chain was sequenced in a study of shared clonotypes between healthy human individuals. Findings of the study overall: Memory subsets had estimated richness that was generally smaller than that of naive subsets.

In replicate PCRs of sorted subsets, roughly 200 ng DNA, about 30,000 T cell genomes, was used. TCRdb's table, derived via immunoSEQ multiplex PCR, lists solely in-frame clones and lacks some. The table lists approximately 2.5 million clones, 93% of them singletons. On this clone: Antigen unknown. This specimen includes other DNA sequences encoding the same CDR3.

V lost 2 bases to trimming and J lost 4 bases, with 9 bases between them. Germline loops: CDR1 SGHRS, CDR2 YFSETQ. The CDR3 is 14 residues long. Healthy adults negative for HIV, lacking recent acute infections or vaccinations, served as donors. Sequenced input: naive CD4+ T cells from PBMCs. Subset noted: CD45RA+ positively selected. The TCR was taken from a man between 18 and 35 years old in good health. Some clones in this sample may be carry-over from other donors' samples. This chain connects TRBV5-1 to TRBJ1-4, with D perhaps TRBD1 (6 bases). CDR3 DNA sequence: TGCGCCAGCAGCTTACAGGGTGGTAATGAAAAACTGTTTTTT. Its translation is CASSLQGGNEKLFF.